Sequencing of this TCR beta chain was carried out in a study of cytomegalovirus exposure and HLA in healthy donors. General study results and limits: In all likelihood, a cluster of highly shared sequence variants was a sequencing artifact. Later work showed greater clonal expansion in HLA-associated TCR beta chains than in equally common others. CMV serostatus was the only recorded immune exposure for donors.

Primers: 60 Vbeta forward and 13 Jbeta reverse. In the authors' workflow: Later, roughly 77 million unique TCR beta chains were counted in an analysis, and approximately 10 million of them were shared. Profiled with immunoSEQ multiplex PCR; TCRdb holds only in-frame clones, not every one. V, J and clone size reflect that table, while D and trimming were determined from the DNA. The sample has about 170,000 clones, around 86% seen once. V was clipped by 5 bases and J by 2 bases; unmatched bases: 4. The germline CDR1 and CDR2 sequences are ENHRY and SYGVKD. The CDR3 totals 15 residues. About this clone: Its antigen is not identified.

V gene TRBV10-3 combines with J gene TRBJ2-5; 11 bases agree with TRBD2. Source material: PBMCs. This clonotype was sampled from a male donor in good health and CMV-seronegative. The CDR3 coding sequence is TGTGCCATCAGTTCGGGGACTAGCGGACAAGAGACCCAGTACTTC. This codes for CAISSGTSGQETQYF.